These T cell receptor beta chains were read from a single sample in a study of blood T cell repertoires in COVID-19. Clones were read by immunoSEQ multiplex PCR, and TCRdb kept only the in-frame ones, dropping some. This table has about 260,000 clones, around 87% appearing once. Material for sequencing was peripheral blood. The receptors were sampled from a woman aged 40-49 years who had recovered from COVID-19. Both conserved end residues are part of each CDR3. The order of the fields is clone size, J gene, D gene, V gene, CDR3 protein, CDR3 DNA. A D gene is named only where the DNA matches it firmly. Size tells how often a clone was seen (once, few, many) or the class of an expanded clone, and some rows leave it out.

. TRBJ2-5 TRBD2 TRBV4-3 CASSQEPSGGQTQYF TGCGCCAGCAGCCAAGAGCCTAGCGGGGGACAGACCCAGTACTTC
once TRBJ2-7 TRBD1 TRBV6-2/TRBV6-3 CASSWLTGGGPEQYF TGTGCCAGCAGTTGGCTTACAGGGGGCGGGCCCGAGCAGTACTTC
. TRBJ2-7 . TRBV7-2 CASSSFTYEQYF TGTGCCAGCAGCAGCTTTACCTACGAGCAGTACTTC
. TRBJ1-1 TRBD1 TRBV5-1 CASSPPGGTEAFF TGCGCCAGCAGCCCTCCAGGGGGCACTGAAGCTTTCTTT
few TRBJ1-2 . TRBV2 CASSEGWTVYGYTF TGTGCCAGCAGTGAAGGTTGGACAGTCTATGGCTACACCTTC
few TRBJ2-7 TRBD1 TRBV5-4 CASSLGQGDEQYF TGTGCCAGCAGCTTGGGGCAGGGGGACGAGCAGTACTTC
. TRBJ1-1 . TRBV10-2 CASSESWTPNTEAFF TGCGCCAGCAGTGAGTCGTGGACACCGAACACTGAAGCTTTCTTT
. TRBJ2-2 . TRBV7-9 CASRSDLWQTVRTGELFF TGTGCCAGCAGATCCGATCTTTGGCAGACTGTCCGCACCGGGGAGCTGTTTTTT
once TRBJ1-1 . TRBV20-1 CSASGQMNTEAFF TGCAGTGCTAGTGGGCAGATGAACACTGAAGCTTTCTTT
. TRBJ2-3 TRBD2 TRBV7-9 CASRPSGRGGDTQYF TGTGCCAGCAGGCCCTCGGGGCGGGGGGGAGATACGCAGTATTTT
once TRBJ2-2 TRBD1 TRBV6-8 CASTYGGQGATGELFF TGTGCCAGCACCTACGGGGGACAGGGGGCGACCGGGGAGCTGTTTTTT
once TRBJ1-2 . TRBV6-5 CASRTPANYGYTF TGTGCCAGCAGGACACCGGCTAACTATGGCTACACCTTC
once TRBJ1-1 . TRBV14 CASSPLDNMNTEAFF TGTGCCAGCAGCCCACTCGACAATATGAACACTGAAGCTTTCTTT
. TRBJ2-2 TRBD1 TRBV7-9 CAVGGQPGGELFF TGTGCCGTAGGGGGACAGCCCGGCGGGGAGCTGTTTTTT
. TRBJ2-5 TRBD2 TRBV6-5 CASTGLAYWETQYF TGTGCCAGCACGGGACTAGCCTATTGGGAGACCCAGTACTTC
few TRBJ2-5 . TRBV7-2 CASSLGTDQRETQYF TGTGCCAGCAGCTTAGGGACAGACCAGCGGGAGACCCAGTACTTC
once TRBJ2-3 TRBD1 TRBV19 CASSIGTGESNTQYF TGTGCCAGTAGTATTGGGACAGGGGAGTCAAATACGCAGTATTTT
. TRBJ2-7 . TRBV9 CASSEGGLSYEQYF TGTGCCAGCAGCGAGGGGGGGCTGAGCTACGAGCAGTACTTC
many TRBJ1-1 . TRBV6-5 CASSYSPRNTEAFF TGTGCCAGCAGTTACTCCCCGAGGAACACTGAAGCTTTCTTT
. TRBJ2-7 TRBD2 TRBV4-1 CASSLRTSGGEPSYEQYF TGCGCCAGCAGCCTAAGGACTAGCGGGGGGGAACCCTCCTACGAGCAGTACTTC
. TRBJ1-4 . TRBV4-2 CASSQVPLDGLGEKLFF TGTGCCAGCAGCCAAGTCCCCTTAGACGGGTTAGGTGAAAAACTGTTTTTT
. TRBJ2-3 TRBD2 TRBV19 CASSIATGAGNTDTQYF TGTGCCAGTAGTATAGCCACTGGAGCGGGAAACACAGATACGCAGTATTTT
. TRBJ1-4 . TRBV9 CASSQIGGSDEKLFF TGTGCCAGCAGCCAGATTGGGGGCTCTGATGAAAAACTGTTTTTT
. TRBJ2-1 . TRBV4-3 CASSQDPTSSEQFF TGCGCCAGCAGCCAAGACCCTACTAGCTCTGAGCAGTTCTTC
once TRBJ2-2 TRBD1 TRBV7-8 CASSRTGGAITGELFF TGTGCCAGCAGCAGGACAGGGGGCGCGATCACCGGGGAGCTGTTTTTT
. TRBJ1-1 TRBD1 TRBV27 CASSFRGSTEAFF TGTGCCAGCAGTTTCAGGGGGAGCACTGAAGCTTTCTTT
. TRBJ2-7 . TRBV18 CASSPSYAASYEQYF TGTGCCAGCTCACCTTCTTACGCGGCCTCCTACGAGCAGTACTTC
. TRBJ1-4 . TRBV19 CASPRTVKGATNEKLFF TGTGCCAGTCCCCGGACAGTAAAAGGTGCCACTAATGAAAAACTGTTTTTT
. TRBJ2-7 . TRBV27 CASSFRRGTLYEQYF TGTGCCAGCAGTTTCAGGAGGGGAACCCTCTACGAGCAGTACTTC
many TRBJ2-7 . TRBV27 CASSEGTHYEQYF TGTGCCAGCAGTGAGGGGACTCACTACGAGCAGTACTTC
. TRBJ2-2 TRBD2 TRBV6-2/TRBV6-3 CASRPPSGGLGTGELFF TGTGCCAGCAGGCCTCCTAGCGGGGGCCTCGGCACCGGGGAGCTGTTTTTT